The 20 T cell receptor beta chains given below trace back to one sample, sequenced in a study of T cells expressing NK-cell markers. Reprocessing the 5' RACE reads, TCRdb reports a single entry for every CDR3 protein and omits DNA. The sample's table shows 350,000 to 450,000 distinct CDR3 sequences. The sample taken for sequencing was blood T cells: a sorted CD56 or NKG2C T cell subset, CD4+ or CD8+ T cells, or bulk PBMC T cells (not recorded which). The receptor source for this set is a man aged 18-75 years in good health.

V is TRBV20-1 and J is TRBJ2-3; with no DNA, the TCRdb D assignment of TRBD2 cannot be verified. CDR3 length: 15 amino acids. CDR1 and CDR2 (germline): DFQATT, SNEGSKA (reference sequence). The CDR3 sequence: CSAFQRLAGTDTQYF.

The chain is built from TRBV2 and TRBJ2-7; TCRdb's D call, TRBD1, is unchecked because there is no DNA. In germline, CDR1 is SNHLY, CDR2 FYNNEI. There are 14 residues in the CDR3. CDR3 sequence reads: CASSNRGQDYEQYF.

The rearrangement links TRBV30 to TRBJ2-7; TCRdb names TRBD2, which stays unverified in the absence of DNA. The CDR3 extends over 13 amino acids. The germline V gene encodes CDR1 GTSNPN and CDR2 SVGIG (reference sequence). The CDR3 loop reads CAWGAGSTYEQYF.

This chain uses TRBV12-3 or TRBV12-4 with TRBJ1-5; absent DNA, TCRdb's TRBD1 call cannot be checked. The CDR3 covers 16 residues. The CDR3 reads CASSLAGTGTNQPQHF.

The rearrangement uses TRBV20-1 and TRBJ2-7; TCRdb's D call, TRBD2, is unchecked because there is no DNA. The germline CDR1 and CDR2 sequences are DFQATT and SNEGSKA (reference sequence). CDR3 length equals 17 residues. The chain's CDR3 is CSARDSRASGGPYEQYF.

The J gene is TRBJ2-2, the V gene TRBV7-3; absent DNA, TCRdb's TRBD1 call cannot be checked. The CDR3 consists of 16 residues. CDR1 is SGHTA and CDR2 is FQGTGA in the germline V gene. CDR3 region: CASSSTPKQGTGELFF.

The CDR3 loop is CASHRLGNTEAFF. The chain is built from TRBV2 and TRBJ1-1. The CDR3 loop spans 13 amino acids. Germline CDR1 reads SNHLY; CDR2 reads FYNNEI.

The chain has TRBV12-3 or TRBV12-4 and TRBJ1-6. The CDR3 loop spans 15 amino acids. CDR3: CASSLMGRANSPLHF.

The chain joins TRBV7-2 to TRBJ1-1; the D call from TCRdb, TRBD1, cannot be confirmed without DNA. The CDR3 covers 15 residues. CDR1 and CDR2 (germline): SGHTA, FQGNSA. This chain's CDR3 is CASRIQQGQNTEAFF.

This rearrangement joins TRBV4-1 to TRBJ2-3; without DNA, the TCRdb call of TRBD2 cannot be checked. The length of the CDR3 is 16 residues. CDR1 MGHRA and CDR2 YSYEKL come from the germline V gene. The CDR3 spells CASSQQDLVSTDTQYF.

J is TRBJ2-7 and V is TRBV24-1; as DNA is missing, the TRBD1 call by TCRdb cannot be tested. This CDR3 has 16 residues. The germline V gene encodes CDR1 KGHDR and CDR2 SFDVKD. Here the CDR3 reads CATSDLEDRNWYEQYF.

This chain joins TRBV28 and TRBJ2-7; the TCRdb D gene call, TRBD1, has no DNA to confirm it. The CDR3 is 15 amino acids. CDR1 and CDR2 from the germline V gene are MDHEN and SYDVKM. CDR3 region: CASSSIDSPEGEQYF.

V usage is TRBV7-8 and J usage is TRBJ2-3; TCRdb designates TRBD2, a call that cannot be tested without DNA. CDR3 length: 17 amino acids. The V gene's germline CDR1 is SGHVS and CDR2 FQNEAQ. The chain's CDR3 is CASSHLKRGSITDTQYF.

This chain uses TRBV7-2 with TRBJ2-1; TCRdb reports TRBD2, a call that lacks DNA to check it against. The CDR3 extends over 14 amino acids. CDR1 is SGHTA and CDR2 is FQGNSA in the germline V gene. The CDR3 region is CASSRGLAGVEQFF.

The rearrangement uses TRBV7-2 and TRBJ1-4; the D gene TCRdb calls, TRBD1, cannot be checked with no DNA. The CDR3 consists of 17 residues. CDR1 is SGHTA, CDR2 FQGNSA, per germline. CDR3 residues: CASSPGTGGRLGEKLFF.

The J gene is TRBJ2-4, the V gene TRBV5-1. The CDR3 spans 14 residues. Germline V lookup: CDR1 SGHRS, CDR2 YFSETQ. The CDR3 loop reads CASSLTIQTNIQYF.

The chain uses TRBV11-2 and TRBJ2-2; with no DNA, the TCRdb D assignment of TRBD1 cannot be verified. Germline V gene sequence: CDR1 SGHAT, CDR2 FQNNGV. This CDR3 is 19 amino acids long. CDR3 region: CASSNRDRGRRSNTGELFF.

The chain couples TRBV5-1 to TRBJ2-3; checking the TCRdb D call of TRBD1 is not possible without DNA. CDR1 is SGHRS, CDR2 YFSETQ, per germline. The CDR3 is 19 amino acids. CDR3: CASSSPPGSQAWGTDTQYF. Supplemented by reference TRBV5-1 and TRBJ2-3, the full variable domain reads KAGVTQTPRYLIKTRGQQVTLSCSPISGHRSVSWYQQTPGQGLQFLFEYFSETQRNKGNFPGRFSGRQFSNSRSEMNVSTLELGDSALYLCASSSPPGSQAWGTDTQYFGPGTRLTVL.

This chain joins TRBV12-3 or TRBV12-4 and TRBJ2-7; TCRdb names TRBD1, which stays unverified in the absence of DNA. The CDR3 totals 15 residues. The CDR3 loop is CASSADRDGNYEQYF.

The J gene is TRBJ2-1, the V gene TRBV20-1; with no DNA, the TCRdb D assignment of TRBD2 cannot be verified. The CDR3 sequence is 17 residues long. CDR1 and CDR2 (germline): DFQATT, SNEGSKA (reference sequence). This CDR3 reads CSARTLTTGQPGDYQFF.